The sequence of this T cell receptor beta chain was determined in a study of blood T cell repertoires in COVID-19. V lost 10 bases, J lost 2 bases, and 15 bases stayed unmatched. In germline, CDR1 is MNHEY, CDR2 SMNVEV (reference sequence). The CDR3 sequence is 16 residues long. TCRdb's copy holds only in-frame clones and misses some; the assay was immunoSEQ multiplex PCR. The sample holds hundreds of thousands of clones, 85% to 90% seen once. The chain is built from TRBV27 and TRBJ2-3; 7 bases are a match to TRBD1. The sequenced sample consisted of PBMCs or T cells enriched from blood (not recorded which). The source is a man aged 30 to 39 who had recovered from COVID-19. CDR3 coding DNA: TGTGCCAACCTTCCACGGGACAGAAGAATCACAGATACGCAGTATTTT. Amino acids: CANLPRDRRITDTQYF.